Below, 4 T cell receptor beta chains from the same sample are listed, as sequenced in a study of kidney transplant recipient with SARS-CoV-2 infection (dated by TCRdb to the early 2020s). The time point label, read with the paper, signifies: pre-pandemic baseline sample and day 111 after first positive SARS-CoV-2 test. These reads were obtained on an Illumina MiSeq. In-frame beta chains were kept once TCRdb had trimmed the public reads at Q25 with fastp and called clones with MiXCR. Entries are consolidated by CDR3 protein sequence, retaining the most common genes and DNA. The sample table records fewer than 250,000 distinct CDR3 sequences; 29% of these occur just once. The ten largest clones capture roughly 7% of the sample. The sample here was a blood sample, taken at baseline and between days 110 and 120 from a kidney transplant recipient. Receptor source: a male patient between 25 and 40 years old who had COVID-19 and was a kidney transplant recipient. Some T cells may originate with the graft donor following a transplant.

This chain joins TRBV5-3 and TRBJ1-2; D unclear. Being an ORF, TRBV5-3 has a function that is uncertain. This CDR3 contains 16 residues. The ends were cut back, 7 bases at V and 4 bases at J, with 23 bases in the middle. The CDR3 here is CARARGAVRKTYGYTF. The CDR3, as DNA: TGTGCCAGAGCGCGCGGAGCGGTGAGAAAGACCTATGGCTACACCTTC.

As for this clonotype: A much bigger clone sits one base away, suggesting this may be a read error. The chain links TRBV28 to TRBJ2-7; TRBD2 might be the D (6 bases). Germline assignment: CDR1 MDHEN and CDR2 SYDVKM. The V and J ends lost 8 bases and 9 bases respectively, with 14 bases between them. CDR3 length: 11 residues. CDR3 bases: TGTGCCAGCGCAACCGGGACTGTGCAGTACTTC. Amino acid sequence: CASATGTVQYF.

Concerning this clonotype: This may be a read error: a much more frequent sequence differs by one nucleotide. The chain uses TRBV27 and TRBJ2-2; no definite D call. Between the trimmed V and J ends, which lost 2 bases and 1 base, there was a span of 11 bases. Germline CDR1 MNHEY, CDR2 SMNVEV (reference sequence). This CDR3 contains 16 residues. Here the CDR3 reads CASSLRGNLNTGELFF. For the CDR3, the DNA is TGTGCCAGCAGTTTACGAGGTAACCTGAACACCGGGGAGCTGTTTTTT.

Worth noting for this clonotype: Possible read error: a much larger clone is one base away. The conserved closing phenylalanine or tryptophan is absent in this CDR3, likely reflecting a read error. This chain joins TRBV7-6 and TRBJ1-6; D gene ambiguous. The CDR3 covers 13 residues. Trimming took off 7 bases at V and 7 bases at J, with 11 bases between the two ends. Germline V CDR1 and CDR2: SGHVS, FNYEAQ. The CDR3: CASMRDGNSPLHL. Written as DNA, the CDR3 is TGTGCCAGCATGCGGGATGGGAATTCACCCCTCCACCTT.